Given below is one T cell receptor (beta chain) in context. Source study methods: Using reference gene primer amplification, nucleated cell counts were estimated. Sequencing was performed with immunoSEQ multiplex PCR; in TCRdb, only in-frame clones are kept and a portion is missing. For V, J and clone size, that table is used; D and trimming come from the DNA. This table holds 13,000 or so clones, about 88% found once. This sample was included in a study of blood T cell repertoires in COVID-19. Overall study: Researchers got acute and convalescent COVID-19 samples from the United States, Italy and Spain. PBMCs, B-cell-depleted T cells, or T cells were the source of the cDNA or gDNA that made up the material.

This CDR3 has 14 amino acids. Per germline, CDR1 SGHRS and CDR2 YFSETQ. V lost 4 bases, J lost 5 bases, and 8 bases stayed unmatched. J is TRBJ2-5 and V is TRBV5-1, with TRBD1 matching 7 bases. The material sequenced was peripheral blood. The receptor was isolated from a human donor in a cohort sampled during active COVID-19. CDR3 nucleotide sequence: TGCGCCAGCAGCCCGAAGACAGGGACGGAGACCCAGTACTTC. Residues: CASSPKTGTETQYF.